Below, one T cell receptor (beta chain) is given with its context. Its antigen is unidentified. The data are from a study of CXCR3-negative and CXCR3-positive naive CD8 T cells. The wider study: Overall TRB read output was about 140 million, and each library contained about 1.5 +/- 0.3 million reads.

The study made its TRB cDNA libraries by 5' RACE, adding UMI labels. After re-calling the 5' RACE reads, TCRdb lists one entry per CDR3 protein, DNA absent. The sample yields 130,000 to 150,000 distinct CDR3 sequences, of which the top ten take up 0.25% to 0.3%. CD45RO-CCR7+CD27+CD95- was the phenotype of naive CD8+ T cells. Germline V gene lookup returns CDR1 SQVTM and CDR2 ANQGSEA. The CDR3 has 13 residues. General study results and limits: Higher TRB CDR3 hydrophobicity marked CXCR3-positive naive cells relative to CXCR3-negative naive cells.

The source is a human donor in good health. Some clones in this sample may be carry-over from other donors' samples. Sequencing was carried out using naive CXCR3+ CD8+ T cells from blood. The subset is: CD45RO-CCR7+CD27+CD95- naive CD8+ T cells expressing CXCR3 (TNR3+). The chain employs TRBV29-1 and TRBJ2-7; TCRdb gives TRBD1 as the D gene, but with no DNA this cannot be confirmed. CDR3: CSVEGQGAYEQYF.